Below are 29 T cell receptor beta chains sequenced from a single sample in a study of radiation and T cells in renal cell carcinoma. Time point: blood 4 weeks post-SBRT, at nephrectomy. Stated treatment: 15 Gy SBRT to primary tumor, nephrectomy 4 weeks later. Sequencing was performed with immunoSEQ multiplex PCR; in TCRdb, only in-frame clones are kept and a portion is missing. Here the sample spans roughly 45,000 clones, roughly four fifths being singletons. The input for sequencing was blood, taken from a patient whose treatment included radiotherapy and nephrectomy. The receptors derive from a woman in her seventies with renal cell carcinoma.

This clone is a singleton in its sample. The chain recombines TRBV25-1 with TRBJ1-3; 7 nucleotides agree with TRBD1. This CDR3 is 15 amino acids long. Per germline, CDR1 MGHDK and CDR2 SYGVNS. J lost 2 bases, V lost 7 bases, and 8 bases had no gene match. This CDR3 reads CASTLTGSTGNTIYF. CDR3 in DNA: TGTGCCAGCACCCTGACAGGGTCTACTGGAAACACCATATATTTT. The full variable domain, with the rest looked up from reference TRBV25-1 and TRBJ1-3, is EADIYQTPRYLVIGTGKKITLECSQTMGHDKMYWYQQDPGMELHLIHYSYGVNSTEKGDLSSESTVSRIRTEHFPLTLESARPSHTSQYLCASTLTGSTGNTIYFGEGSWLTVV.

The chain combines TRBV28 with TRBJ2-7, with unresolved D. CDR3 length equals 12 residues. V lost 6 bases and J lost 0, with 6 bases in between. Per germline, CDR1 MDHEN and CDR2 SYDVKM. The CDR3 here is CASSVASYEQYF. The CDR3 region has the DNA TGTGCCAGCAGCGTAGCCTCCTACGAGCAGTACTTC.

A few counts support this clone. The V call is TRBV6-5, the J call TRBJ1-1; TRBD1 matches at 7 bases. J lost 11 bases, V lost 6 bases, and 6 bases had no gene match. From germline, CDR1 is MNHEY and CDR2 SVGAGI. This CDR3 is built from 11 residues. The CDR3 nucleotides are TGTGCCAGCAGGTACACAGGGGTGGCTTTCTTT. Residues: CASRYTGVAFF.

This sequence joins TRBV4-3 and TRBJ2-7; TRBD1 matches 9 bases. The CDR3 length is 15 residues. Germline V gives CDR1 LGHNA, CDR2 YSLEER. V was pared by 5 bases and J by 3 bases, with 8 bases of the junction left unmatched. CDR3 sequence reads: CASSSGTGFFYEQYF. The CDR3 bases are TGCGCCAGCAGCTCCGGGACAGGGTTTTTCTACGAGCAGTACTTC.

This chain joins TRBV27 and TRBJ2-1; TRBD2 is a possible D gene (6 bases). The CDR3 consists of 10 residues. CDR1 is MNHEY and CDR2 is SMNVEV in the germline V gene (reference sequence). V was shortened by 11 bases and J by 9 bases, with 11 bases between the two germline ends. The CDR3 spells CACGAIEQFF. The DNA for the CDR3 is TGTGCCTGCGGGGCGATTGAGCAGTTCTTC.

This chain joins TRBV5-4 and TRBJ2-3, with 7 bases lining up with TRBD1. V lost 3 bases to trimming and J lost 0 bases; unmatched junction nucleotides: 7. This CDR3 contains 16 residues. Germline values: CDR1 SGHNT, CDR2 YYREEE (reference sequence). This chain's CDR3 is CASSWGQFPSTDTQYF. The CDR3 nucleotides are TGTGCCAGCAGCTGGGGACAGTTTCCTAGCACAGATACGCAGTATTTT.

The rearrangement joins TRBV9 to TRBJ2-7; 8 bases align to TRBD1. Per the germline V gene, CDR1 is SGDLS and CDR2 is YYNGEE. Trimming at V came to 3 bases and at J to 6 bases, leaving 2 bases not matched to a gene. The CDR3 is 12 residues long. The CDR3 coding sequence is TGTGCCAGCAGCGGGACAGGGATCGAGCAGTACTTC. Encoded protein: CASSGTGIEQYF.

The V gene is TRBV7-7, the J gene TRBJ2-3; 7 nucleotides match TRBD2. The CDR3 is 14 amino acids. Germline V CDR1 and CDR2: SSHAT, FNYEAQ (reference sequence). The V segment lost 5 bases and the J segment 2 bases; nucleotides outside the gene matches: 4. CDR3 amino acids: CASSPGTNTDTQYF. Written as DNA, the CDR3 is TGTGCCAGCAGCCCCGGGACTAACACAGATACGCAGTATTTT.

As DNA, the CDR3 is TGTGCCAGCAGCTTTTCCCCCTACGCTAGCACTGAAGCTTTCTTT. Translated: CASSFSPYASTEAFF. The V call is TRBV7-2, the J call TRBJ1-1; D is undetermined. The CDR3 runs 15 residues. Trimming removed 3 bases from V and 4 bases from J, with 15 bases in between. From germline, CDR1 is SGHTA and CDR2 FQGNSA.

This chain connects TRBV19 to TRBJ1-2; D possibly corresponds to TRBD1 (6 bases). V lost 4 bases to trimming and J lost 2 bases, with 8 bases between them. The CDR3 totals 13 residues. Germline V gene data show CDR1 as LNHDA and CDR2 as SQIVND (reference sequence). The CDR3 spells CASSTGQNYGYTF. The CDR3, as DNA: TGTGCCAGTAGTACCGGACAGAACTATGGCTACACCTTC.

Only a few counts were recorded for this clone. The chain carries TRBV2 and TRBJ2-2, with D unresolved. Trimming pared 7 bases from V and 1 base from J, leaving 10 bases between. The V gene's germline CDR1 is SNHLY and CDR2 FYNNEI. The CDR3 is 14 amino acids. The CDR3 here is CASNMFENTGELFF. The CDR3 coding sequence is TGTGCCAGCAACATGTTCGAGAACACCGGGGAGCTGTTTTTT. Complete variable domain (other parts from reference TRBV2 and TRBJ2-2): EPEVTQTPSHQVTQMGQEVILRCVPISNHLYFYWYRQILGQKVEFLVSFYNNEISEKSEIFDDQFSVERPDGSNFTLKIRSTKLEDSAMYFCASNMFENTGELFFGEGSRLTVL.

J is TRBJ1-6 and V is TRBV30; tentatively, D is TRBD1 (5 bases). V lost 0 bases, J lost 14 bases, and 14 bases lay in between. There are 13 residues in the CDR3. Germline V lookup: CDR1 GTSNPN, CDR2 SVGIG (reference sequence). As DNA, the CDR3 is TGTGCCTGGAGTGTTCGGGGACTCAGGACCCTCCACTTT. Protein: CAWSVRGLRTLHF.

The chain couples TRBV6-1 to TRBJ1-1; no reliable D call. This CDR3 comprises 16 residues. V was shortened by 0 bases and J by 1 base, with 12 bases between the two germline ends. Germline loops: CDR1 MNHNS, CDR2 SASEGT. CDR3 residues: CASSEAPRGRNTEAFF. The DNA of the CDR3 is TGTGCCAGCAGTGAAGCTCCGCGGGGTAGGAACACTGAAGCTTTCTTT.

This clone has a single count. The chain is built from TRBV5-6 and TRBJ1-2; D uncertain. The CDR3 totals 18 residues. Trimming took off 7 bases at V and 4 bases at J, with 29 bases between the two ends. The V gene's germline CDR1 is SGHDT and CDR2 YYEEEE. The CDR3 DNA reads as TGTGCCAGCTTCTGTTTCAATAGTCGAAATCGAAAGACCTATGGCTACACCTTC. This codes for CASFCFNSRNRKTYGYTF.

This clone appeared a single time. The chain joins TRBV25-1 to TRBJ2-3; weak D call: TRBD1 (5 bases). The CDR3 runs 15 residues. Germline assignment: CDR1 MGHDK and CDR2 SYGVNS. With 3 bases removed from V and 0 bases from J, the gap between germline ends came to 10 bases. The CDR3 coding sequence is TGTGCCAGCAGTGACAGGGCGGAGAGCACAGATACGCAGTATTTT. Translation gives CASSDRAESTDTQYF.

V gene TRBV6-6 combines with J gene TRBJ1-4; D not certain. Per the germline V gene, CDR1 is MNHNY and CDR2 is SVGAGI (reference sequence). The CDR3 runs 11 residues. V lost 8 bases and J 2 bases, leaving 3 bases between the germline ends. The DNA of the CDR3 is TGTGCCAGCGCTACTAATGAAAAACTGTTTTTT. Translated, it gives CASATNEKLFF.

This clone was picked up a small number of times. The chain couples TRBV30 to TRBJ2-3, with D uncertain. Trimming took off 5 bases at V and 8 bases at J, with 8 bases between the two ends. Germline V lookup: CDR1 GTSNPN, CDR2 SVGIG (reference sequence). The CDR3 spans 10 residues. The CDR3 is CAWGSGTQYF. CDR3 in DNA: TGTGCCTGGGGATCCGGTACGCAGTATTTT. Drawing the rest from reference TRBV30 and TRBJ2-3, the complete variable domain is SQTIHQWPATLVQPVGSPLSLECTVEGTSNPNLYWYRQAAGRGLQLLFYSVGIGQISSEVPQNLSASRPQDRQFILSSKKLLLSDSGFYLCAWGSGTQYFGPGTRLTVL.

This clone was detected once. This chain joins TRBV5-1 and TRBJ2-1; 13 nucleotides line up with TRBD2. Germline CDR1 SGHRS, CDR2 YFSETQ. The CDR3 is 20 amino acids. Losses at the gene ends were 0 bases for V and 0 bases for J; bases not matched to a gene: 9. CDR3 coding DNA: TGCGCCAGCAGCTTGGATAGGGGACTAGCGGGACGCAGCTCCTACAATGAGCAGTTCTTC. It codes for CASSLDRGLAGRSSYNEQFF.

The rearrangement uses TRBV25-1 and TRBJ2-3; 7 bases fit TRBD1. V shed 5 bases, J shed 6 bases, and the junction held 5 bases outside the gene matches. CDR3 length: 13 residues. CDR1 MGHDK and CDR2 SYGVNS come from the germline V gene. In DNA, the CDR3 is TGTGCCAGCAGTAAACAGGGGCTGGATACGCAGTATTTT. It specifies CASSKQGLDTQYF.

This clone has only one observation. The V call is TRBV6-1, the J call TRBJ2-3; TRBD2 matches 11 bases. The CDR3 totals 13 residues. CDR1 is MNHNS, CDR2 SASEGT, per germline. V was clipped by 1 base and J by 11 bases; unmatched bases: 2. CDR3 sequence: CASSEGGLAGQYF. The CDR3 DNA sequence: TGTGCCAGCAGTGAAGGAGGACTAGCGGGGCAGTATTTT.

This chain uses TRBV10-3 with TRBJ2-7; either TRBD1 or TRBD2 may fit D (5 bases each). This CDR3 comprises 18 residues. Germline-derived CDR1 and CDR2 are ENHRY and SYGVKD. V dropped 10 bases and J dropped 3 bases, with 31 bases sitting between them. CDR3 sequence (DNA): TGTGCCACCTCAGGACGAAGGATATCGGGGACGGCCCACTACGAGCAGTACTTC. Translated, it gives CATSGRRISGTAHYEQYF.

This sequence joins TRBV10-3 and TRBJ1-1; 10 positions agree with TRBD1. The ends lost 11 bases at V and 1 base at J; junction bases unmatched: 4. Germline CDR1 ENHRY, CDR2 SYGVKD. The CDR3 loop spans 13 amino acids. The CDR3 reads CAGRTGGNTEAFF. In DNA, the CDR3 is TGTGCCGGGAGGACAGGGGGGAACACTGAAGCTTTCTTT.

This chain links TRBV21-1 with TRBJ2-6; TRBD2, the table's D call, was not compared with the DNA. TRBV21-1 is a known pseudogene. The CDR3 spans 17 residues. The CDR3 DNA sequence: TGTGCCAGCAGCCCTCGACTGAAGAGCTCTGGGGCCAACGTCCTGACTTTC. Its protein product is CASSPRLKSSGANVLTF.

The chain links TRBV6-5 to TRBJ2-1; 10 bases line up with TRBD2. V was pared by 4 bases and J by 7 bases, with 10 bases of the junction left unmatched. Germline V CDR1 and CDR2: MNHEY, SVGAGI. CDR3 length: 16 amino acids. CDR3 nucleotide sequence: TGTGCCAGCAGTTCCTTAGCGGGGGGCTTCCCGAATGAGCAGTTCTTC. This sequence encodes CASSSLAGGFPNEQFF.

The V gene is TRBV2, the J gene TRBJ2-7; unclear D gene. The CDR3 runs 16 residues. Germline V gene sequence: CDR1 SNHLY, CDR2 FYNNEI. Trimming removed 2 bases from V and 0 bases from J, with 14 bases in between. CDR3 region: CASSEWAALSSYEQYF. As DNA, the CDR3 is TGTGCCAGCAGTGAATGGGCAGCTTTGAGCTCCTACGAGCAGTACTTC.

This rearrangement joins TRBV7-8 to TRBJ2-1; TRBD1 agrees at 12 bases. The CDR3 is 16 amino acids. CDR1 is SGHVS, CDR2 FQNEAQ, per germline. V was clipped by 3 bases and J by 8 bases; unmatched bases: 8. The CDR3 protein is CASSLREGQGAYEQFF. The CDR3, as DNA: TGTGCCAGCAGCTTGAGAGAGGGACAGGGGGCGTATGAGCAGTTCTTC.

The V call is TRBV5-1, the J call TRBJ2-1; D gene uncertain. With 2 bases removed from V and 0 bases from J, the gap between germline ends came to 15 bases. The germline V gene has CDR1 SGHRS and CDR2 YFSETQ. The CDR3 totals 17 residues. CDR3 DNA: TGCGCCAGCAGCTTCTGGTCTGACTCAAGCTCCTACAATGAGCAGTTCTTC. This translates into CASSFWSDSSSYNEQFF. The full variable domain, its missing parts supplied by reference TRBV5-1 and TRBJ2-1, is KAGVTQTPRYLIKTRGQQVTLSCSPISGHRSVSWYQQTPGQGLQFLFEYFSETQRNKGNFPGRFSGRQFSNSRSEMNVSTLELGDSALYLCASSFWSDSSSYNEQFFGPGTRLTVL.

V is TRBV7-8 and J is TRBJ1-2; 9 positions agree with TRBD1. Trimming cost V 5 bases and J 6 bases; bases outside gene matches: 4. CDR3 size: 13 residues. The germline V gene has CDR1 SGHVS and CDR2 FQNEAQ. In DNA form, the CDR3 reads TGTGCCAGCAGCCCCAGGACAGGGGATGGCTACACCTTC. Residues: CASSPRTGDGYTF.

This clone was counted once. The chain has TRBV10-3 and TRBJ1-1, with 9 positions matching TRBD1. The V and J ends lost 3 bases and 6 bases, in that order; junction bases with no gene match: 5. The CDR3 has 14 residues. Germline V lookup: CDR1 ENHRY, CDR2 SYGVKD. The CDR3 protein is CAISETGGMAEAFF. The CDR3 region has the DNA TGTGCCATCAGTGAAACAGGGGGCATGGCTGAAGCTTTCTTT.